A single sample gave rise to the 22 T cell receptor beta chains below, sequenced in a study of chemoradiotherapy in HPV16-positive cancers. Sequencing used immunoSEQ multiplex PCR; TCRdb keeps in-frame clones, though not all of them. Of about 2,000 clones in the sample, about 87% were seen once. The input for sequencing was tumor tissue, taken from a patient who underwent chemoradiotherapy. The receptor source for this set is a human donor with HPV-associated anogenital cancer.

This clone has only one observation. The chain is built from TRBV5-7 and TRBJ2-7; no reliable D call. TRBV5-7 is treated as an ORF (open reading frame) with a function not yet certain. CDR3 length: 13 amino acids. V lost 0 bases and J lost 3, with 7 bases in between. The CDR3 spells CASSLGFYYEQYF. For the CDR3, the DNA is TGTGCCAGCAGCTTGGGTTTCTACTACGAGCAGTACTTC.

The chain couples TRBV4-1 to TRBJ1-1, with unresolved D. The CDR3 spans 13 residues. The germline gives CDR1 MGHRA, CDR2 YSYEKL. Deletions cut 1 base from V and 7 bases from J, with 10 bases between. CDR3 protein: CASSQGPEGEAFF. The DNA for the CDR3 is TGCGCCAGCAGCCAAGGACCCGAGGGTGAAGCTTTCTTT.

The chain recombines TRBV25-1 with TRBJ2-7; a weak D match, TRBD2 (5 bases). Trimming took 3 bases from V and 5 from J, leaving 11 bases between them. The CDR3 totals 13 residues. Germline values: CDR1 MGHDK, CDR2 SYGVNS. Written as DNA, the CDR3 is TGTGCCAGCAGTGACCATGGGAGCCACGAGCAGTACTTC. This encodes CASSDHGSHEQYF.

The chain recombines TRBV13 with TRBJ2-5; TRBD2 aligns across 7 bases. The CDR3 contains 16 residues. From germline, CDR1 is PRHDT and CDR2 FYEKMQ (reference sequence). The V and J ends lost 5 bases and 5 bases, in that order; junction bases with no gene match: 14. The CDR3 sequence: CASSRGPGLRSETQYF. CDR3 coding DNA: TGTGCCAGCAGCAGGGGACCGGGACTACGGTCGGAGACCCAGTACTTC. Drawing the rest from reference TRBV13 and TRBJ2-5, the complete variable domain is AAGVIQSPRHLIKEKRETATLKCYPIPRHDTVYWYQQGPGQDPQFLISFYEKMQSDKGSIPDRFSAQQFSDYHSELNMSSLELGDSALYFCASSRGPGLRSETQYFGPGTRLLVL.

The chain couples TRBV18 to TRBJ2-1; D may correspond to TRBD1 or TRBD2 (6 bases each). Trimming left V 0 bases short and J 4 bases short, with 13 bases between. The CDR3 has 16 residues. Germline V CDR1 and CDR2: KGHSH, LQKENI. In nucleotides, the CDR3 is TGTGCCAGCTCACCACCGGGGGGCGAAGGGTACAATGAGCAGTTCTTC. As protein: CASSPPGGEGYNEQFF.

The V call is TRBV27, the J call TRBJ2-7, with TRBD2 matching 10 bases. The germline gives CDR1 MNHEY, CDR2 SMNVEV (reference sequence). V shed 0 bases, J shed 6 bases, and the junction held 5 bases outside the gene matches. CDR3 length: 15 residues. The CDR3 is CASSLSPSGSSEQYF. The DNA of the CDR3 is TGTGCCAGCAGTTTATCGCCTAGCGGGAGTTCCGAGCAGTACTTC.

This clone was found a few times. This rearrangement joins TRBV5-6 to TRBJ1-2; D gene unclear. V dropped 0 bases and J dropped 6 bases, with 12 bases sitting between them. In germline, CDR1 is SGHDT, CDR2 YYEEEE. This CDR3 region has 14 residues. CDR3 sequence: CASSLEWGAHGYTF. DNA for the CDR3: TGTGCCAGCAGCTTGGAGTGGGGAGCGCATGGCTACACCTTC.

For the CDR3, the DNA is TGCGCCAGCAGCTTGGAGTTGGCAGCCTATGGCTACACCTTC. Translating it yields CASSLELAAYGYTF. This chain links TRBV5-1 with TRBJ1-2; D is unresolved. Trimming shortened V by 0 bases and J by 4 bases, and 10 bases separated the two germline ends. Germline CDR1 is SGHRS and CDR2 is YFSETQ. The CDR3 is 14 residues long.

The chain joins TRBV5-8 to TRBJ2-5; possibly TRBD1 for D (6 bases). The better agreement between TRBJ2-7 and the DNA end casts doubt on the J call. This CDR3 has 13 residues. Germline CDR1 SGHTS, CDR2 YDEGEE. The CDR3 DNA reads TGTGCCAGCAGCTCAGACAGGCTCTACGAGCAGTACTTC. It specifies CASSSDRLYEQYF.

In DNA form, the CDR3 reads TGTGCCACCAGCAGTCCCCCCCGGGGCAGGGGGCCATCTAACTATGGCTACACCTTC. Amino acid sequence: CATSSPPRGRGPSNYGYTF. The chain has TRBV15 and TRBJ1-2, with 8 bases identical to TRBD1. The junction had 15 bases not matched to a gene; V was cut back by 3 bases and J by 0 bases. Germline V gene lookup returns CDR1 LNHNV and CDR2 YYDKDF (reference sequence). This CDR3 has 19 residues.

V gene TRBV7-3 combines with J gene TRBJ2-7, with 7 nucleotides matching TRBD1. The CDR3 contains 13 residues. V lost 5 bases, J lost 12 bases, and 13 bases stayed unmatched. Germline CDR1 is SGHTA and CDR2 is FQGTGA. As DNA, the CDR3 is TGTGCCAGCAGCGACTCAATCTTACAGGGGATGTACTTC. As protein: CASSDSILQGMYF.

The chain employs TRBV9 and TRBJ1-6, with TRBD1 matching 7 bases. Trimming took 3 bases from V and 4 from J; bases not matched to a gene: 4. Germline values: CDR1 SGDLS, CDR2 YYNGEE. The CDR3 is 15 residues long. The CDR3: CASSEGAIYNSPLHF. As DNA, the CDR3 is TGTGCCAGCAGCGAGGGGGCGATATATAATTCACCCCTCCACTTT. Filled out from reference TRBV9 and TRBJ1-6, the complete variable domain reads DSGVTQTPKHLITATGQRVTLRCSPRSGDLSVYWYQQSLDQGLQFLIQYYNGEERAKGNILERFSAQQFPDLHSELNLSSLELGDSALYFCASSEGAIYNSPLHFGNGTRLTVT.

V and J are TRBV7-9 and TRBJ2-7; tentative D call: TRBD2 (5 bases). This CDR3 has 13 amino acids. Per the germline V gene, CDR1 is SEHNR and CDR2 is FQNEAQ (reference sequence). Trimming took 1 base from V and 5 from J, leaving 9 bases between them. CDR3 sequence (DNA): TGTGCCAGCAGCTTAGGAGCTAGCAACGAGCAGTACTTC. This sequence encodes CASSLGASNEQYF.

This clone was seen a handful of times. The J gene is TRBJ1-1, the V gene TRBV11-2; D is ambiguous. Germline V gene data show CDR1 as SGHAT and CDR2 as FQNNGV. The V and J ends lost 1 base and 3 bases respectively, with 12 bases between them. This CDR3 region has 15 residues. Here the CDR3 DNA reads TGTGCCAGCAGCTTAGGTTCTAATCGGGACACTGAAGCTTTCTTT. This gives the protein CASSLGSNRDTEAFF.

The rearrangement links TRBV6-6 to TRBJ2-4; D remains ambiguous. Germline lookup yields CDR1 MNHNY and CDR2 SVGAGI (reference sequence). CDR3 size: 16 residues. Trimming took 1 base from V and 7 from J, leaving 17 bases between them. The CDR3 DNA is TGTGCCAGCAGTTACTACTCGGCAGGATCCAGGAACATTCAGTACTTC. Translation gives CASSYYSAGSRNIQYF.

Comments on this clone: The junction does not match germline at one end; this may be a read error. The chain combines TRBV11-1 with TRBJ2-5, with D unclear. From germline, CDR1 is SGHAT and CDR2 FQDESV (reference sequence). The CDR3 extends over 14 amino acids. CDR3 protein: CASSLTTAQGTQYF. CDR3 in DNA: TGTGCCAGCAGCTTAACTACAGCTCAAGGGACCCAGTACTTC.

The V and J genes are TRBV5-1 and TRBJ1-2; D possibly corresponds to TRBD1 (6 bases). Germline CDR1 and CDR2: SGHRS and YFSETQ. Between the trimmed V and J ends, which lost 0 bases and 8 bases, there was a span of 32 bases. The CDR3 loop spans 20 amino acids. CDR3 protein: CASSLGPLSPTYRQAGGYTF. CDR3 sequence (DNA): TGCGCCAGCAGCTTGGGCCCTCTATCCCCGACTTACCGACAGGCCGGGGGCTACACCTTC.

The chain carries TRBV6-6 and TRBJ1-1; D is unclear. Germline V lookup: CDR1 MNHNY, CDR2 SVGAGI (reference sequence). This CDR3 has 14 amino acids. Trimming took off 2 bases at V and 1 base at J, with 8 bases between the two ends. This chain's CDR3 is CASSYIPGNTEAFF. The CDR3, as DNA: TGTGCCAGCAGTTACATCCCAGGGAACACTGAAGCTTTCTTT.

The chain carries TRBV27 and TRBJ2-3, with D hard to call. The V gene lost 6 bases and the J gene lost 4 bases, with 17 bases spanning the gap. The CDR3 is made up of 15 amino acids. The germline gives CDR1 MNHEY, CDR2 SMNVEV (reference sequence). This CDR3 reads CASSSPSVGADTQYF. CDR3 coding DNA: TGTGCCAGCAGCTCACCTTCAGTAGGAGCAGATACGCAGTATTTT.

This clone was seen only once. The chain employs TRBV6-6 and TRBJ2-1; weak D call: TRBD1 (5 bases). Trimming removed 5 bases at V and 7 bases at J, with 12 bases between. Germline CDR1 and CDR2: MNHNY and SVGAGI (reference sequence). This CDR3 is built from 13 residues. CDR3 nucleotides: TGTGCCAGCAGTCCAGGGATGAGGAATGAGCAGTTCTTC. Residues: CASSPGMRNEQFF.

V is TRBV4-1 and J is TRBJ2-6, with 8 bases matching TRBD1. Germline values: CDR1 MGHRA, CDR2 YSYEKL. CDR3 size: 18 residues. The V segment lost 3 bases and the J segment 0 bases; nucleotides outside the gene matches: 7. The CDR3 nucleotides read TGCGCCAGCAGCCAGGGCCAGGGGGCTATCTCTGGGGCCAACGTCCTGACTTTC. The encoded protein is CASSQGQGAISGANVLTF.

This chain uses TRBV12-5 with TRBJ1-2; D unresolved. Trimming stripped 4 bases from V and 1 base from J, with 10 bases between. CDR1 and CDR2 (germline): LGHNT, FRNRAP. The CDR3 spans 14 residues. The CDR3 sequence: CASGSPPRNYGYTF. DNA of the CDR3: TGTGCTAGTGGTTCCCCGCCCCGTAACTATGGCTACACCTTC.